A single sample gave rise to the 10 T cell receptor beta chains below, sequenced in a study of blood T cell repertoires in COVID-19. The method was immunoSEQ multiplex PCR; TCRdb's version includes in-frame clones alone and lacks a portion of them. Of 150,000 to 200,000 clones listed, roughly 80% are singletons. Sample: peripheral blood. The origin of the receptors is a woman of 80 years or more with acute or convalescent COVID-19.

This clone turned up a few times. The chain couples TRBV25-1 to TRBJ2-1, with D perhaps TRBD2 (6 bases). This CDR3 comprises 18 residues. The germline V and J ends were trimmed by 6 bases and 1 base, with 22 bases remaining between them. Germline-derived CDR1 and CDR2 are MGHDK and SYGVNS. Here the CDR3 reads CASSSRAGKSLSYNEQFF. DNA for the CDR3: TGTGCCAGCAGCTCTAGGGCGGGAAAGTCTCTTTCCTACAATGAGCAGTTCTTC.

The rearrangement uses TRBV28 and TRBJ1-2; TRBD1 matches 8 bases. The germline V gene has CDR1 MDHEN and CDR2 SYDVKM. The length of the CDR3 is 17 residues. V was clipped by 4 bases and J by 6 bases; unmatched bases: 16. CDR3 in DNA: TGTGCCAGCAGTTCCTCATATTATTTGACAGGGGCCCATGGCTACACCTTC. Amino acid sequence: CASSSSYYLTGAHGYTF.

This chain uses TRBV7-3 with TRBJ1-1; tentative D call: TRBD1 (6 bases). Trimming took off 5 bases at V and 8 bases at J, with 15 bases between the two ends. From germline, CDR1 is SGHTA and CDR2 FQGTGA. The CDR3 is 13 amino acids. Here the CDR3 reads CASSEGLGQEAFF. The CDR3 DNA sequence: TGTGCCAGCAGCGAGGGTTTAGGACAGGAAGCTTTCTTT.

V is TRBV15 and J is TRBJ2-5, with a possible D match to TRBD1 (6 bases). Trimming cost V 1 base and J 2 bases, with 11 bases left between them. In germline, CDR1 is LNHNV, CDR2 YYDKDF (reference sequence). CDR3 length equals 15 residues. The CDR3: CATSRGGGVQETQYF. DNA of the CDR3: TGTGCCACCAGCAGAGGAGGGGGTGTTCAAGAGACCCAGTACTTC. The full variable domain, completed using reference TRBV15 and TRBJ2-5, is DAMVIQNPRYQVTQFGKPVTLSCSQTLNHNVMYWYQQKSSQAPKLLFHYYDKDFNNEADTPDNFQSRRPNTSFCFLDIRSPGLGDTAMYLCATSRGGGVQETQYFGPGTRLLVL.

The rearrangement joins TRBV5-8 to TRBJ2-7; D might be TRBD2 (5 bases). Germline lookup yields CDR1 SGHTS and CDR2 YDEGEE. The V and J ends lost 0 bases and 3 bases respectively, with 10 bases between them. The CDR3 consists of 14 residues. CDR3 bases: TGTGCCAGCAGCTTGGGCCCGGACTTCTACGAGCAGTACTTC. Translation gives CASSLGPDFYEQYF.

This CDR3 is CASSKPGQGSYGYTF. The CDR3 bases are TGTGCCAGCAGCAAACCGGGACAGGGTAGCTATGGCTACACCTTC. The V and J genes are TRBV28 and TRBJ1-2; 9 bases are shared with TRBD1. CDR1 and CDR2 from the germline V gene are MDHEN and SYDVKM. The CDR3 is 15 residues long. V lost 6 bases and J lost 4; bases outside the gene matches: 9.

This clone was seen just once. The rearrangement links TRBV15 to TRBJ2-2; 9 bases align to TRBD1. Germline loops: CDR1 LNHNV, CDR2 YYDKDF (reference sequence). V trimming: 9 bases; J trimming: 3 bases; junction bases outside the gene matches: 5. This CDR3 region has 14 residues. Here the CDR3 reads CATKTGGYTGELFF. The CDR3, as DNA: TGTGCCACAAAGACAGGGGGGTACACCGGGGAGCTGTTTTTT.

This clone appeared a single time. V and J are TRBV18 and TRBJ2-2; D unresolved. V lost 1 base, J lost 1 base, and 7 bases lay in between. The CDR3 extends over 15 amino acids. From germline, CDR1 is KGHSH and CDR2 LQKENI. In DNA form, the CDR3 reads TGTGCCAGCTCACCACTGGCAGGGAACACCGGGGAGCTGTTTTTT. It codes for CASSPLAGNTGELFF.

The chain couples TRBV15 to TRBJ1-4, with D perhaps TRBD1 (6 bases). CDR1 and CDR2 (germline): LNHNV, YYDKDF (reference sequence). This CDR3 has 15 residues. V was pared by 0 bases and J by 2 bases, with 7 bases between. The CDR3 DNA follows: TGTGCCACCAGCAGAGACAGGGGCACTAATGAAAAACTGTTTTTT. Translated, it gives CATSRDRGTNEKLFF.

J is TRBJ1-2 and V is TRBV2; D uncertain. V shed 8 bases and J shed 7 bases, with 11 bases lying between them. CDR3 length: 11 amino acids. Germline loops: CDR1 SNHLY, CDR2 FYNNEI. The CDR3 coding sequence is TGTGCCAGCCTTGAATGGGCTGGCTACACCTTC. Its protein is CASLEWAGYTF.